The 15 T cell receptor beta chains below come from one sample, sequenced in a study of cytomegalovirus exposure and HLA in healthy donors. The PCR ran on 60 Vbeta and 13 Jbeta primers. Here immunoSEQ multiplex PCR was the method, and the copy in TCRdb shows in-frame clones only, minus some. Here the sample spans tens of thousands of clones, about 80% being singletons. Sequenced material: PBMCs. These receptors all come from a man aged 30-40 years in good health and CMV-seronegative.

This CDR3 is CASSQINRGRVEAFF. The CDR3 nucleotides read TGCGCCAGCAGCCAAATTAACAGGGGGCGTGTTGAAGCTTTCTTT. This rearrangement joins TRBV4-1 to TRBJ1-1; TRBD1 matches 9 bases. V gave up 2 bases and J gave up 7 bases; unmatched junction bases: 8. CDR3 length: 15 residues. Germline V gene lookup returns CDR1 MGHRA and CDR2 YSYEKL.

The rearrangement uses TRBV19 and TRBJ1-1; D unresolved. V shed 5 bases and J shed 1 base, with 8 bases lying between them. Germline CDR1 and CDR2: LNHDA and SQIVND (reference sequence). The CDR3 spans 13 residues. In DNA form, the CDR3 reads TGTGCCAGTAGTGTGAGACAGAACACTGAAGCTTTCTTT. This encodes CASSVRQNTEAFF.

The rearrangement joins TRBV12-5 to TRBJ2-7, with 11 bases aligning to TRBD2. The CDR3 has 16 amino acids. Trimming cost V 5 bases and J 3 bases; bases outside gene matches: 9. Germline V lookup: CDR1 LGHNT, CDR2 FRNRAP. The CDR3 sequence: CASGDYRLAGYYEQYF. The CDR3 coding sequence is TGTGCTAGTGGTGACTACAGACTAGCGGGGTACTACGAGCAGTACTTC. Filled out from reference TRBV12-5 and TRBJ2-7, the complete variable domain reads DARVTQTPRHKVTEMGQEVTMRCQPILGHNTVFWYRQTMMQGLELLAYFRNRAPLDDSGMPKDRFSAEMPDATLATLKIQPSEPRDSAVYFCASGDYRLAGYYEQYFGPGTRLTVT.

V is TRBV5-5 and J is TRBJ1-5, with D perhaps TRBD1 (6 bases). The CDR3 totals 14 residues. Germline V gene lookup returns CDR1 SGHKS and CDR2 YYEKEE (reference sequence). V lost 2 bases and J lost 6, with 12 bases in between. The CDR3 bases are TGTGCCAGCAGCTTACAGGGTGTAAGTCAGCCCCAGCATTTT. Its protein is CASSLQGVSQPQHF. The full variable domain, completed using reference TRBV5-5 and TRBJ1-5, is DAGVTQSPTHLIKTRGQQVTLRCSPISGHKSVSWYQQVLGQGPQFIFQYYEKEERGRGNFPDRFSARQFPNYSSELNVNALLLGDSALYLCASSLQGVSQPQHFGDGTRLSIL.

The V and J genes are TRBV6-1 and TRBJ1-4; possibly TRBD1 for D (5 bases). The CDR3 totals 15 residues. V was trimmed by 2 bases and J by 3 bases, leaving 10 bases between them. CDR1 is MNHNS, CDR2 SASEGT, per germline. The CDR3 DNA reads TGTGCCAGCAGTGAAAGCAGGGCCCCTAATGAAAAACTGTTTTTT. This codes for CASSESRAPNEKLFF.

The chain carries TRBV6-5 and TRBJ1-3; perhaps TRBD1 as D (6 bases). The length of the CDR3 is 15 residues. Germline V gene lookup returns CDR1 MNHEY and CDR2 SVGAGI. V gave up 0 bases and J gave up 1 base, with 7 bases separating them. CDR3 residues: CASSYSRGSGNTIYF. In DNA, the CDR3 is TGTGCCAGCAGTTACTCCAGGGGTTCTGGAAACACCATATATTTT.

The chain links TRBV19 to TRBJ2-5; D is unresolved. The germline V gene encodes CDR1 LNHDA and CDR2 SQIVND (reference sequence). Trimming removed 1 base at V and 1 base at J, with 7 bases between. The CDR3 length is 14 residues. In DNA, the CDR3 is TGTGCCAGTAGTATAGGTCCCTCCCAAGAGACCCAGTACTTC. As protein: CASSIGPSQETQYF.

The chain combines TRBV6-5 with TRBJ1-6, with TRBD1 identical over 11 bases. V shed 8 bases, J shed 10 bases, and the junction held 10 bases outside the gene matches. This CDR3 has 15 residues. Germline V CDR1 and CDR2: MNHEY, SVGAGI. The CDR3 DNA reads TGTGCCAGCTCAATTGGACAGGGGGCTAACTCACCCCTCCACTTT. This encodes CASSIGQGANSPLHF.

This clone was recorded a few times. The J gene is TRBJ1-1, the V gene TRBV6-6; D unclear. Trimming stripped 6 bases from V and 1 base from J, with 12 bases between. The CDR3 spans 14 residues. Per germline, CDR1 MNHNY and CDR2 SVGAGI (reference sequence). Written as DNA, the CDR3 is TGTGCCAGCAGCCACCGGAGGAGGAACACTGAAGCTTTCTTT. Its translation is CASSHRRRNTEAFF.

The J gene is TRBJ2-1, the V gene TRBV7-9, with TRBD2 identical over 9 bases. The germline V gene encodes CDR1 SEHNR and CDR2 FQNEAQ (reference sequence). The V and J ends lost 5 bases and 9 bases, in that order; junction bases with no gene match: 8. There are 14 residues in the CDR3. CDR3 region: CASSAGGWGTEQFF. The CDR3 DNA is TGTGCCAGCAGCGCGGGGGGGTGGGGCACTGAGCAGTTCTTC.

This rearrangement joins TRBV18 to TRBJ2-5; D remains unclear. Germline assignment: CDR1 KGHSH and CDR2 LQKENI. The CDR3 sequence is 13 residues long. V was trimmed by 6 bases and J by 4 bases, leaving 12 bases between them. This CDR3 is CASSLTALETQYF. For the CDR3, the DNA is TGTGCCAGCTCCCTCACTGCCCTAGAGACCCAGTACTTC.

This clone was detected only once. This sequence joins TRBV27 and TRBJ2-3; TRBD1 aligns across 8 bases. Germline CDR1 is MNHEY and CDR2 is SMNVEV (reference sequence). This CDR3 has 17 amino acids. V was pared by 2 bases and J by 2 bases, with 9 bases of the junction left unmatched. The CDR3 DNA reads as TGTGCCAGCAGTTTACGGTACGGCAGGGGGCTCACAGATACGCAGTATTTT. It yields the protein CASSLRYGRGLTDTQYF.

The V and J genes are TRBV20-1 and TRBJ1-1; D is unresolved. Germline V CDR1 and CDR2: DFQATT, SNEGSKA (reference sequence). Trimming took 6 bases from V and 1 from J, leaving 6 bases between them. The CDR3 loop spans 11 amino acids. CDR3: CSAGGNTEAFF. In nucleotides, the CDR3 is TGCAGTGCGGGAGGGAACACTGAAGCTTTCTTT.

The gene calls are TRBV21-1 and TRBJ1-3. TRBV21-1 is reported as a pseudogene. The length of the CDR3 is 10 residues. The CDR3 DNA sequence: TGTGCCAGCAAGGAGACCACCATATATTTT. Its translation is CASKETTIYF.

This clone was detected a few times. The chain joins TRBV10-1 to TRBJ1-2, with 7 bases lining up with TRBD1. Germline lookup yields CDR1 WNHNN and CDR2 SYGVQD (reference sequence). The V segment lost 5 bases and the J segment 3 bases; nucleotides outside the gene matches: 6. This CDR3 spans 14 amino acids. The CDR3 coding sequence is TGCGCCAGCAGTAGGAGGGGGCCATACTATGGCTACACCTTC. Its translation is CASSRRGPYYGYTF.